The 7 T cell receptor beta chains given below trace back to one sample, sequenced in a study of human T cells and chemical hapten exposure. Using its own MiXCR run on the RACE reads, TCRdb lists one record per CDR3 protein. The table has about 40,000 distinct CDR3 sequences, approximately 3.3% seen once; the top ten hold about 6.9%. This sample's time point: patch test 2, 6 weeks after DPC sensitization. Specified treatment: therapeutic diphenylcyclopropenone sensitization with weekly scalp DPC. The specimen comprised whole blood, sampled in connection with sensitization to the hapten diphenylcyclopropenone (DPC). The receptor source for this set is a man in his forties with alopecia areata. Some clones in this sample may be carry-over from other donors' samples.

Many counts were recorded for this clonotype. The J gene is TRBJ2-1, the V gene TRBV28; 12 bases agree with TRBD2. The CDR3 has 16 residues. Losses at the gene ends were 3 bases for V and 4 bases for J; bases not matched to a gene: 4. Germline V gene data show CDR1 as MDHEN and CDR2 as SYDVKM. CDR3 amino acids: CASSFETSGRYNEQFF. CDR3 coding DNA: TGTGCCAGCAGTTTCGAGACTAGCGGGAGATACAATGAGCAGTTCTTC.

This clonotype was found many times. V is TRBV6-6 and J is TRBJ1-2, with D tentatively TRBD1 (6 bases). CDR1 and CDR2 from the germline V gene are MNHNY and SVGAGI (reference sequence). Trimming shortened V by 5 bases and J by 5 bases, and 12 bases separated the two germline ends. CDR3 length: 13 residues. The CDR3 DNA follows: TGTGCCAGCAGTCTCATGGACAGTTATGGCTACACCTTC. As protein: CASSLMDSYGYTF.

This clonotype was recorded at least ten times. The chain employs TRBV3-1 and TRBJ2-1; 8 nucleotides agree with TRBD2. CDR1 LGHDT and CDR2 YNNKEL come from the germline V gene (reference sequence). This CDR3 is 16 amino acids long. V was pared by 4 bases and J by 10 bases, with 15 bases of the junction left unmatched. CDR3 nucleotides: TGTGCCAGCAGCCTAGCCGGGACTAGTGGGAGATGGGAGCAGTTCTTC. This codes for CASSLAGTSGRWEQFF.

This rearrangement joins TRBV28 to TRBJ2-1; D is possibly TRBD2 (5 bases). The CDR3 length is 16 residues. Germline V lookup: CDR1 MDHEN, CDR2 SYDVKM. V lost 7 bases, J lost 8 bases, and 24 bases lay in between. CDR3 nucleotide sequence: TGTGCCAGCAAGCGAGGGAGAGCAGTCCAAGCACATGAGCAGTTCTTC. Encoded protein: CASKRGRAVQAHEQFF. The whole variable domain, filled in from reference TRBV28 and TRBJ2-1, reads DVKVTQSSRYLVKRTGEKVFLECVQDMDHENMFWYRQDPGLGLRLIYFSYDVKMKEKGDIPEGYSVSREKKERFSLILESASTNQTSMYLCASKRGRAVQAHEQFFGPGTRLTVL.

In its sample, this clonotype was seen many times. For the CDR3, the DNA is TGTGCCAGCAGTACCAGACTAGCGGGAGCCCACAATGAGCAGTTCTTC. Translated, it gives CASSTRLAGAHNEQFF. The chain has TRBV6-2 or TRBV6-3 and TRBJ2-1; 12 bases are shared with TRBD2. This CDR3 contains 16 residues. Trimming cost V 5 bases and J 5 bases; bases outside gene matches: 7. Germline loops: CDR1 MNHEY, CDR2 SVGEGT.

This clonotype was counted many times. The genes are TRBV15 and TRBJ1-4; D is unclear. The CDR3 totals 12 residues. The V and J ends lost 1 base and 5 bases respectively, with 2 bases between them. Germline-derived CDR1 and CDR2 are LNHNV and YYDKDF (reference sequence). This CDR3 is CATSRVNEKLFF. CDR3 DNA sequence: TGTGCCACCAGCAGAGTAAATGAAAAACTGTTTTTT.

This clonotype was seen repeatedly, ten times or more. V and J are TRBV7-9 and TRBJ2-3; TRBD2 aligns across 11 bases. The trim removed 5 bases at V and 4 bases at J, leaving 8 bases unmatched. The CDR3 has 16 residues. Germline CDR1 is SEHNR and CDR2 is FQNEAQ (reference sequence). The CDR3 region has the DNA TGTGCCAGCAGCGGAACTAGCGGGGGCCCCGCAGATACGCAGTATTTT. Its translation: CASSGTSGGPADTQYF.